This T cell receptor (beta chain) was observed in a study of response to subunit inactivated influenza vaccine. CDR3 length: 14 residues. The V end lost 7 bases, the J end lost 0 bases, and 13 bases lay between the germline ends. Germline CDR1 and CDR2: SGHRS and YFSETQ. TCRdb used MiXCR to reprocess the RT-PCR reads, holding one entry per CDR3 protein. The sample has almost 250,000 distinct CDR3 sequences, 12% seen once. Material: non-naive T cells sorted from PBMCs, obtained 14 to 15 days before vaccination. The chain employs TRBV5-1 and TRBJ1-1; tentative D call: TRBD1 (6 bases). The sequence came from a man aged 45 to 65 who received an inactivated influenza vaccine. CDR3 loop: CASRSGQMNTEAFF. CDR3 DNA: TGCGCCAGCCGCTCAGGACAGATGAACACTGAAGCTTTCTTT.